This T cell receptor beta chain was documented in a study of graft-versus-host responses after intestinal transplantation. Study at large: Among the recipients, all got anti-thymocyte globulin induction and then tacrolimus and steroids for around three years.

Comments on this clone: Antigen unknown.

The CDR3 runs 18 residues. CDR1 is SGDLS, CDR2 YYNGEE, per germline. J was trimmed by 4 bases and V by 2 bases; bases with no gene match: 8. The assay was immunoSEQ multiplex PCR, and TCRdb's table has in-frame clones only and misses some. This sample carries about 39,000 clones, nearly 95% of them seen once, and the ten largest clones take about a fifth. Sequencing used unstimulated CD8+ T cells sorted from spleen or lymph node cells, obtained before transplant. The sequence derives from a human donor who was the organ donor for an intestinal transplant. V and J are TRBV9 and TRBJ2-3, with 15 positions matching TRBD2. CDR3 DNA: TGTGCCAGCAGCGTCAAAGGGACTAGCGGGAGGCATGCAGATACGCAGTATTTT. Residues: CASSVKGTSGRHADTQYF.